This T cell receptor beta chain was profiled in a study of T cell repertoires in cytomegalovirus infection. Overall study: Both recently identified HLA-C-restricted and well-studied HLA-B-restricted CMV epitopes were used in the study. General study results and limits: CMV-specific TCR beta clonotypes restricted by HLA-C dominated the ex vivo response.

MiXCR, applied by TCRdb to the reads, yields one record per CDR3 protein. This table has around 430,000 distinct CDR3 sequences, approximately 42% appearing once. Notes on this clonotype: Its antigen is as yet unknown.

The CDR3 loop spans 16 amino acids. The junction had 13 bases not matched to a gene; V was cut back by 10 bases and J by 1 base. The germline V gene has CDR1 MRHNA and CDR2 SNTAGT. This clonotype was sampled from a human donor in good health (CMV status not recorded). Some clones in this sample may be carry-over from other donors' samples. V gene TRBV6-4 combines with J gene TRBJ2-1, with 7 bases that match TRBD2. The material sequenced was cultured PBMCs, taken from culture after CMV antigen stimulation. The DNA of the CDR3 is TGTGCCAACAACCTGGGGAGGGAAAGGTCCTACAATGAGCAGTTCTTC. Its translation: CANNLGRERSYNEQFF.